This TCR beta chain was found in a study of identical twins. The study, taken as a whole, reports: Out-of-frame beta sequences exhibited a weaker degree of excess twin sharing. There is a chance that invariant MAIT and iNKT cells partially muddied zero-insertion analyses.

This clonotype turned up a few times. Antigen unknown. MiXCR was run by TCRdb on the 5' RACE reads, yielding one entry per CDR3 protein. The sample lists 400,000 to 550,000 distinct CDR3 sequences, approximately 22% seen once, with roughly 0.91% in the top ten. Trimming cost V 8 bases and J 5 bases; bases outside gene matches: 8. The CDR3 is 13 amino acids. CDR1 is SGHTA, CDR2 FQGTGA, per germline. This sample also belongs to another study, concerning T cells expressing NK-cell markers. That work adds: These clonotypes also led the CD3+CD56-NKG2C+ fraction in a handful of donors.

This clonotype originated in a woman aged 18-29 years in good health. The rearrangement links TRBV7-3 to TRBJ1-2; 7 bases map to TRBD1. What was sequenced was CD4+ T cells sorted from blood. The CDR3 region is CASGDSAGYGYTF. DNA of the CDR3: TGTGCCAGCGGGGACAGTGCGGGGTATGGCTACACCTTC.